This T cell receptor (beta chain) derives from a study of beta chain features in type 1 diabetes. Whole-study results and caveats: The question left open here concerned HLA type influencing TCRB rearrangement.

With 0 bases removed from V and 3 bases from J, the gap between germline ends came to 16 bases. Looked up from germline, CDR1 is SGHRS and CDR2 is YFSETQ. The CDR3 is 16 amino acids. The whole isolated RNA underwent reverse transcription, so sequencing captured expressed TCRB transcripts. The method was immunoSEQ multiplex PCR; TCRdb's version includes in-frame clones alone and lacks a portion of them. This sample has 120,000 to 150,000 clones; 10% occur once, and the top ten carry roughly 1.4%. Blood was drawn once from each donor into heparinised tubes. The draws averaged approximately 120 mL. A note on this clone: As yet, its antigen is unknown.

This receptor was obtained from a young man in good health. The chain links TRBV5-1 to TRBJ2-7; D possibly corresponds to TRBD1 (5 bases). The sequencing input was naive CD4+ T cells from blood. The CDR3 is CASSLEGVINLYEQYF. The CDR3 DNA sequence: TGCGCCAGCAGCTTGGAAGGGGTCATAAATCTCTACGAGCAGTACTTC.